This entry is about one T cell receptor (beta chain). The data belong to a study of T cell changes during pregnancy in multiple sclerosis. The CDR3 loop spans 16 amino acids. The germline CDR1 and CDR2 sequences are ENHRY and SYGVKD. V trimming: 10 bases; J trimming: 3 bases; junction bases outside the gene matches: 15. Using immunoSEQ multiplex PCR, the repertoire was profiled, and TCRdb retains in-frame clones only, with some absent. The data contain about 57,000 clones, about 88% of them singletons. The sequence was obtained from a female donor with multiple sclerosis, enrolled in a pregnancy study. Specimen: CD4+ T cells from peripheral blood mononuclear cells, collected in the third trimester of pregnancy. This chain links TRBV10-3 with TRBJ1-1; 9 bases line up with TRBD1. This CDR3 is CATRTGEGKMDTEAFF. CDR3 DNA sequence: TGTGCCACAAGGACAGGGGAAGGAAAAATGGACACTGAAGCTTTCTTT.